One and the same sample provided the 25 T cell receptor beta chains below, sequenced in a study of Ad26.COV2.S vaccination and SARS-CoV-2 variants. Treatment noted: roughly 18 received Ad26.COV2.S at low or high dose, single or two shots; about 5 received placebo; per-sample allocation not given. Day 63 after the first vaccine or placebo injection was the time point for sampling. Generated by immunoSEQ multiplex PCR, the TCRdb table keeps only in-frame clones and is missing some. The sample includes about 370,000 clones, 89% of them seen just once. Material: peripheral blood, obtained in a trial of Ad26.COV2.S vaccine versus placebo. Source of these receptors: a person aged 18-65 years who received the Ad26.COV2.S COVID-19 vaccine or a placebo.

The rearrangement joins TRBV7-9 to TRBJ2-1; 7 bases fit TRBD1. The V gene's germline CDR1 is SEHNR and CDR2 FQNEAQ (reference sequence). Unmatched junction bases numbered 7, after V lost 4 bases and J lost 7 bases. The CDR3 covers 14 residues. The CDR3 loop reads CASSYTGARNEQFF. In DNA, the CDR3 is TGTGCCAGCAGCTATACAGGGGCACGGAATGAGCAGTTCTTC.

The genes are TRBV12-5 and TRBJ2-1; 8 positions agree with TRBD2. There are 14 residues in the CDR3. The trim removed 5 bases at V and 8 bases at J, leaving 8 bases unmatched. Looked up from germline, CDR1 is LGHNT and CDR2 is FRNRAP. The CDR3 protein is CASGTGLAVDEQFF. DNA for the CDR3: TGTGCTAGTGGTACCGGACTAGCAGTCGATGAGCAGTTCTTC.

The chain is built from TRBV6-2 or TRBV6-3 and TRBJ2-1; 7 positions agree with TRBD2. The germline CDR1 and CDR2 sequences are MNHEY and SVGEGT. V was pared by 4 bases and J by 6 bases, with 12 bases of the junction left unmatched. The CDR3 has 16 residues. CDR3 residues: CASSWDYEKISNEQFF. The CDR3 DNA is TGTGCCAGCAGTTGGGACTACGAAAAAATATCCAATGAGCAGTTCTTC.

The rearrangement joins TRBV21-1 to TRBJ1-4. TRBV21-1 is tagged as a pseudogene. The CDR3 has 19 amino acids. As DNA, the CDR3 is TGTGCCAGCAGCAAAGTTCGTCGGAACGGATATGCAACTAATGAAAAACTGTTTTTT. As protein: CASSKVRRNGYATNEKLFF.

CDR3 coding DNA: TGTGCCAGCAGCTTGTATGGACAGGGGGGTGAAAAACTGTTTTTT. Protein: CASSLYGQGGEKLFF. The chain carries TRBV7-6 and TRBJ1-4; 10 nucleotides line up with TRBD1. CDR3 size: 15 residues. Trimming took 3 bases from V and 7 from J; bases not matched to a gene: 5. CDR1 SGHVS and CDR2 FNYEAQ come from the germline V gene.

A remark on this clone: Other DNA sequences in this specimen translate into the identical CDR3. The chain is built from TRBV5-4 and TRBJ2-5; 9 nucleotides match TRBD1. The CDR3 sequence is 13 residues long. After removal of 4 bases from V and 5 bases from J, the junction contained 3 bases not matched to a gene. The germline V gene encodes CDR1 SGHNT and CDR2 YYREEE (reference sequence). Here the CDR3 reads CASSLGQGETQYF. CDR3 nucleotide sequence: TGTGCCAGCAGCCTAGGACAGGGGGAGACCCAGTACTTC. The complete variable domain, with remaining parts taken from reference TRBV5-4 and TRBJ2-5, reads ETGVTQSPTHLIKTRGQQVTLRCSSQSGHNTVSWYQQALGQGPQFIFQYYREEENGRGNFPPRFSGLQFPNYSSELNVNALELDDSALYLCASSLGQGETQYFGPGTRLLVL.

The chain couples TRBV5-5 to TRBJ1-4; D is undetermined. CDR1 and CDR2 from the germline V gene are SGHKS and YYEKEE (reference sequence). The CDR3 totals 14 residues. Between the trimmed V and J ends, which lost 6 bases and 5 bases, there was a span of 14 bases. The CDR3 reads CASNPEETNEKLFF. The CDR3 DNA sequence: TGTGCCAGCAACCCAGAGGAGACGAATGAAAAACTGTTTTTT.

The chain links TRBV30 to TRBJ1-2; D uncertain. This CDR3 contains 13 residues. The ends were cut back, 0 bases at V and 5 bases at J, with 10 bases in the middle. Per germline, CDR1 GTSNPN and CDR2 SVGIG (reference sequence). CDR3 in amino acids: CAWSVPPKYGYTF. The CDR3 nucleotides are TGTGCCTGGAGTGTACCCCCGAAATATGGCTACACCTTC.

The chain employs TRBV6-4 and TRBJ2-7; 9 bases agree with TRBD1. V trimming: 7 bases; J trimming: 5 bases; junction bases outside the gene matches: 24. Germline CDR1 reads MRHNA; CDR2 reads SNTAGT. This CDR3 has 19 amino acids. Here the CDR3 DNA reads TGTGCCAGCACCCACCATTACGCCCCAGACAGGGGGAGTGTTCACGAGCAGTACTTC. This encodes CASTHHYAPDRGSVHEQYF.

J is TRBJ2-3 and V is TRBV27; TRBD2 might be the D (6 bases). CDR3 length: 16 amino acids. Germline V CDR1 and CDR2: MNHEY, SMNVEV (reference sequence). V lost 6 bases to trimming and J lost 0 bases, with 16 bases between them. The CDR3 loop is CASSFWAGGSTDTQYF. The CDR3 nucleotides read TGTGCCAGCAGCTTTTGGGCCGGGGGAAGCACAGATACGCAGTATTTT.

This clone was observed a few times. The genes are TRBV5-1 and TRBJ1-3, with D perhaps matching TRBD1 (5 bases). V was pared by 0 bases and J by 4 bases, with 11 bases between. The CDR3 has 15 residues. Germline V gives CDR1 SGHRS, CDR2 YFSETQ. CDR3 coding DNA: TGCGCCAGCAGCTTGGGGGGACCGACGGGAAACACCATATATTTT. Protein sequence: CASSLGGPTGNTIYF. Supplemented by reference TRBV5-1 and TRBJ1-3, the full variable domain reads KAGVTQTPRYLIKTRGQQVTLSCSPISGHRSVSWYQQTPGQGLQFLFEYFSETQRNKGNFPGRFSGRQFSNSRSEMNVSTLELGDSALYLCASSLGGPTGNTIYFGEGSWLTVV.

The J gene is TRBJ2-2, the V gene TRBV30; 8 bases align to TRBD1. V shed 1 base and J 3 bases; nucleotides not matched to a gene: 4. Germline V CDR1 and CDR2: GTSNPN, SVGIG (reference sequence). CDR3 length: 15 amino acids. CDR3 residues: CAWSATGQDTGELFF. CDR3 DNA: TGTGCCTGGAGTGCGACGGGACAGGACACCGGGGAGCTGTTTTTT.

The V call is TRBV21-1, the J call TRBJ2-7. TRBV21-1 is deemed a pseudogene. The CDR3 is 13 residues long. CDR3 in DNA: TGTGCCAGCTCGGACGGAAGACCCTACGAGCAGTACTTC. It encodes CASSDGRPYEQYF.

This clone was found once. This chain joins TRBV6-5 and TRBJ2-5; D not resolved. The germline CDR1 and CDR2 sequences are MNHEY and SVGAGI. The V end lost 6 bases, the J end lost 4 bases, and 12 bases lay between the germline ends. The CDR3 is 13 amino acids. CDR3 in amino acids: CASRNAYGETQYF. CDR3 DNA sequence: TGTGCCAGCAGAAACGCATATGGAGAGACCCAGTACTTC.

The chain combines TRBV10-1 with TRBJ2-2; D remains unclear. CDR3 length: 15 amino acids. Trimming took off 3 bases at V and 7 bases at J, with 15 bases between the two ends. Germline V gives CDR1 WNHNN, CDR2 SYGVQD (reference sequence). The CDR3 loop reads CASSEKEGLGGELFF. DNA for the CDR3: TGCGCCAGCAGTGAAAAGGAAGGCTTGGGCGGGGAGCTGTTTTTT.

V gene TRBV10-3 combines with J gene TRBJ1-2; 7 bases align to TRBD1. Unmatched junction bases numbered 7, after V lost 3 bases and J lost 3 bases. Germline lookup yields CDR1 ENHRY and CDR2 SYGVKD. The length of the CDR3 is 15 residues. This CDR3 is CAISELGQAHYGYTF. The CDR3 nucleotides read TGTGCCATCAGTGAACTTGGACAGGCTCACTATGGCTACACCTTC.

This chain joins TRBV28 and TRBJ2-7; 10 positions match TRBD2. The length of the CDR3 is 16 residues. Per germline, CDR1 MDHEN and CDR2 SYDVKM. The J segment lost 2 bases and the V segment lost 5 bases, leaving 9 bases of the junction unmatched. The CDR3 region is CASSPTGLAATYEQYF. The DNA of the CDR3 is TGTGCCAGCAGTCCCACCGGACTAGCGGCCACCTACGAGCAGTACTTC.

The chain recombines TRBV7-2 with TRBJ2-1; D unclear. Germline V CDR1 and CDR2: SGHTA, FQGNSA. The germline V and J ends were trimmed by 3 bases and 9 bases, with 15 bases remaining between them. This CDR3 is built from 14 residues. CDR3 sequence: CASSLPIDAGEQFF. The CDR3, as DNA: TGTGCCAGCAGCTTGCCGATAGACGCAGGTGAGCAGTTCTTC.

The rearrangement uses TRBV18 and TRBJ2-2, with TRBD2 matching 8 bases. This CDR3 comprises 16 residues. CDR1 is KGHSH, CDR2 LQKENI, per germline. The V gene end was trimmed by 4 bases and the J gene end by 7 bases; junction bases not matched to a gene: 11. CDR3 sequence: CASSLPGTRRHGELFF. In nucleotides, the CDR3 is TGTGCCAGCTCACTCCCTGGGACTAGGCGTCACGGGGAGCTGTTTTTT.

The V call is TRBV5-4, the J call TRBJ2-2; D may correspond to TRBD1 or TRBD2 (5 bases each). CDR1 SGHNT and CDR2 YYREEE come from the germline V gene (reference sequence). Trimming cost V 2 bases and J 0 bases, with 11 bases left between them. The CDR3 is made up of 16 amino acids. CDR3: CASSLDPGPNTGELFF. The CDR3 nucleotides are TGTGCCAGCAGCTTAGATCCGGGACCGAACACCGGGGAGCTGTTTTTT. Variable domain in full (rest from reference TRBV5-4 and TRBJ2-2): ETGVTQSPTHLIKTRGQQVTLRCSSQSGHNTVSWYQQALGQGPQFIFQYYREEENGRGNFPPRFSGLQFPNYSSELNVNALELDDSALYLCASSLDPGPNTGELFFGEGSRLTVL.

The rearrangement uses TRBV4-1 and TRBJ2-5; weak D call: TRBD2 (7 bases). CDR3 size: 16 residues. In germline, CDR1 is MGHRA, CDR2 YSYEKL. V lost 3 bases, J lost 4 bases, and 18 bases lay in between. The CDR3 bases are TGCGCCAGCAGCCATCTGGGGGGGGCCAAACGAGAGACCCAGTACTTC. Protein: CASSHLGGAKRETQYF.

This chain uses TRBV3-1 (or the pseudogene TRBV3-2) with TRBJ2-3; perhaps TRBD2 as D (6 bases). The CDR3 runs 14 residues. Trimming removed 4 bases at V and 5 bases at J, with 13 bases between. Germline V gene sequence: CDR1 LGHDT, CDR2 YNNKEL (reference sequence). CDR3 nucleotide sequence: TGTGCCAGCAGCCGGAGGGCCCGGGGAGATACGCAGTATTTT. Amino acid sequence: CASSRRARGDTQYF.

The CDR3 is CASSRTSGNYEQYF. The DNA for the CDR3 is TGTGCCAGCAGTCGGACTAGCGGGAACTACGAGCAGTACTTC. This chain joins TRBV6-5 and TRBJ2-7, with 12 bases identical to TRBD2. V shed 5 bases and J 3 bases; nucleotides not matched to a gene: 2. The germline CDR1 and CDR2 sequences are MNHEY and SVGAGI. The CDR3 consists of 14 residues.

In this sample, this clone turned up once. This chain joins TRBV11-2 and TRBJ1-4; weak D call: TRBD1 (5 bases). The germline V gene encodes CDR1 SGHAT and CDR2 FQNNGV. The CDR3 spans 15 residues. V was shortened by 4 bases and J by 3 bases, with 12 bases between the two germline ends. In DNA, the CDR3 is TGTGCCAGCAGCTCGCGGACAATACCTAATGAAAAACTGTTTTTT. It specifies CASSSRTIPNEKLFF.

The chain is built from TRBV7-9 and TRBJ1-1, with a tentative D call TRBD1 (6 bases). The CDR3 length is 15 residues. V was trimmed by 7 bases and J by 6 bases, leaving 21 bases between them. Germline CDR1 is SEHNR and CDR2 is FQNEAQ (reference sequence). The CDR3 loop reads CASNTPRGAIAEAFF. The DNA for the CDR3 is TGTGCCAGCAACACCCCACGGGGGGCAATCGCTGAAGCTTTCTTT.